This TCR beta chain came from a study of T-cell reconstitution after alpha-beta-depleted transplantation in children. Whole-study results and caveats: About two months after transplant, alpha-beta T cells reportedly came from several hundred expanded graft clones. Surviving thymic progenitors and recipient T cells were the source of high TCRbeta diversity at day 60 in some patients. At the one-year point after transplant, T-cell counts and TCRbeta diversity were found to come mostly from T cells that had been newly produced.

Construction of the TCRbeta library involved unique molecular identifiers. MiXCR, run by TCRdb on the PCR reads, gives a single entry per CDR3 protein. The sample holds around 76,000 distinct CDR3 sequences, over 15% seen once. In its sample, this clonotype was seen a few times. Its antigen is not identified. There are 12 residues in the CDR3. The V gene lost 5 bases and the J gene lost 9 bases, with 11 bases spanning the gap. Material: PBMCs, mostly from graft donor cells, obtained 360 days after TCRalphabeta/CD19-depleted stem cell transplant. The source of this sequence is a male patient between 2 and 10 years old who had a stem cell transplant for acute lymphoblastic leukemia, so the T cells may come from the graft donor. This chain connects TRBV12-3 or TRBV12-4 to TRBJ2-1; no clear D gene. The CDR3, as DNA: TGTGCCAGCAGTCTAGGTCCCGGTGAGCAGTTCTTC. Protein product: CASSLGPGEQFF.